The 27 T cell receptor beta chains presented below share a single source sample, sequenced in a study of PD-1 blockade in classical Hodgkin lymphoma. Time point: cycle 4 day 1 (C4D1), after less than 7 weeks of nivolumab. Each and every patient relapsed after autologous stem cell transplantation, and patients got differing brentuximab vedotin exposure. Sequencing used immunoSEQ multiplex PCR; TCRdb keeps in-frame clones, though not all of them. There are roughly 19,000 clones in the sample; more than 75% occur only once, and approximately 22% lies in the top ten. Sequencing was performed on peripheral blood mononuclear cells (PBMCs), taken before the fourth cycle of nivolumab. The receptors here all came from a human donor with classical Hodgkin lymphoma.

V usage is TRBV18 and J usage is TRBJ1-2, with 8 bases matching TRBD1. CDR1 is KGHSH and CDR2 is LQKENI in the germline V gene. The CDR3 spans 15 residues. J was trimmed by 6 bases and V by 6 bases; bases with no gene match: 12. CDR3 DNA: TGTGCCAGCTCCCCCGGGACAGGCCTGGTGGATGGCTACACCTTC. Its protein is CASSPGTGLVDGYTF.

The J gene is TRBJ1-2, the V gene TRBV6-5; 10 bases map to TRBD1. This CDR3 is built from 15 residues. The trim removed 5 bases at V and 4 bases at J, leaving 7 bases unmatched. Germline V gene sequence: CDR1 MNHEY, CDR2 SVGAGI. CDR3 amino acids: CASSRGTGVTYGYTF. CDR3 DNA: TGTGCCAGCAGTCGTGGGACAGGGGTTACCTATGGCTACACCTTC.

The chain employs TRBV5-1 and TRBJ2-5, with TRBD2 matching 12 bases. V was clipped by 4 bases and J by 5 bases; unmatched bases: 6. Germline CDR1 SGHRS, CDR2 YFSETQ. The CDR3 is 15 residues long. DNA for the CDR3: TGCGCCAGCAGCCCTCGGACTAGCGGGGTGGAGACCCAGTACTTC. This encodes CASSPRTSGVETQYF.

In this sample, this clone turned up once. The chain is built from TRBV19 and TRBJ1-1, with a tentative D call TRBD1 (5 bases). This CDR3 has 14 residues. V was pared by 7 bases and J by 3 bases, with 15 bases between. Germline CDR1 reads LNHDA; CDR2 reads SQIVND (reference sequence). CDR3 region: CASTYTRGDTEAFF. For the CDR3, the DNA is TGTGCCAGTACCTATACGAGGGGTGACACTGAAGCTTTCTTT.

V gene TRBV4-3 combines with J gene TRBJ2-1, with D perhaps matching TRBD1 (5 bases). The CDR3 consists of 17 residues. Germline-derived CDR1 and CDR2 are LGHNA and YSLEER. The V end was cut by 3 bases, the J end by 0 bases, with 15 bases between. The CDR3 DNA reads as TGCGCCAGCAGCCATTTCATTACAGGTAACTCCTACAATGAGCAGTTCTTC. This gives the protein CASSHFITGNSYNEQFF.

V usage is TRBV28 and J usage is TRBJ1-5; no reliable D call. V lost 2 bases and J lost 2, with 4 bases in between. This CDR3 is 13 amino acids long. The germline CDR1 and CDR2 sequences are MDHEN and SYDVKM. The CDR3 is CASSLLGNQPQHF. CDR3 nucleotide sequence: TGTGCCAGCAGTTTACTTGGCAATCAGCCCCAGCATTTT.

This chain joins TRBV19 and TRBJ1-2; the D is unclear. The V end lost 3 bases, the J end lost 2 bases, and 7 bases lay between the germline ends. This CDR3 contains 13 residues. Germline V CDR1 and CDR2: LNHDA, SQIVND (reference sequence). The DNA of the CDR3 is TGTGCCAGTAGTATTCTCGGAAACTATGGCTACACCTTC. As protein: CASSILGNYGYTF. Based on the CDR3 plus reference TRBV19 and TRBJ1-2, the full variable domain is DGGITQSPKYLFRKEGQNVTLSCEQNLNHDAMYWYRQDPGQGLRLIYYSQIVNDFQKGDIAEGYSVSREKKESFPLTVTSAQKNPTAFYLCASSILGNYGYTFGSGTRLTVV.

The gene calls are TRBV7-9 and TRBJ2-4; D is possibly TRBD1 (5 bases). CDR1 SEHNR and CDR2 FQNEAQ come from the germline V gene (reference sequence). V lost 3 bases and J 1 base, leaving 16 bases between the germline ends. The CDR3 is made up of 17 amino acids. The CDR3, as DNA: TGTGCCAGCAGCTTTCATAGGGGCGAGTCGGCCAAAAACATTCAGTACTTC. Amino acid sequence: CASSFHRGESAKNIQYF. The variable domain in full, completed from reference TRBV7-9 and TRBJ2-4, reads DTGVSQNPRHKITKRGQNVTFRCDPISEHNRLYWYRQTLGQGPEFLTYFQNEAQLEKSRLLSDRFSAERPKGSFSTLEIQRTEQGDSAMYLCASSFHRGESAKNIQYFGAGTRLSVL.

The chain joins TRBV7-2 to TRBJ2-2, with no clear D. V lost 5 bases and J 4 bases, leaving 5 bases between the germline ends. The CDR3 extends over 12 amino acids. In germline, CDR1 is SGHTA, CDR2 FQGNSA. The CDR3 reads CASSLGTGELFF. The CDR3, as DNA: TGTGCCAGCAGCCTGGGCACCGGGGAGCTGTTTTTT.

The J gene is TRBJ2-1, the V gene TRBV7-8; 8 bases map to TRBD2. The germline CDR1 and CDR2 sequences are SGHVS and FQNEAQ. The CDR3 contains 16 residues. Losses at the gene ends were 4 bases for V and 8 bases for J; bases not matched to a gene: 13. CDR3 in amino acids: CASSWRSAGGGDEQFF. As DNA, the CDR3 is TGTGCCAGCAGCTGGAGGTCCGCGGGAGGAGGCGATGAGCAGTTCTTC.

This clone was counted only a few times. The chain carries TRBV10-3 and TRBJ1-1, with 8 bases identical to TRBD1. Trimming at V came to 8 bases and at J to 1 base, leaving 0 bases not matched to a gene. The CDR3 runs to 12 residues. Germline V gene sequence: CDR1 ENHRY, CDR2 SYGVKD. The CDR3 DNA reads TGTGCCATCGGGACAGGGAACACTGAAGCTTTCTTT. It encodes CAIGTGNTEAFF.

About this clone: One end of the junction fails to match germline, which may point to a read error. This chain connects TRBV4-3 to TRBJ1-1, with D maybe TRBD1 (5 bases). The CDR3 runs 14 residues. Germline CDR1 LGHNA, CDR2 YSLEER. CDR3 region: CAGSQDSRVSEAFF. For the CDR3, the DNA is TGCGCCGGCAGCCAAGACTCCAGGGTGAGTGAAGCTTTCTTT.

This clone has only one observation. The chain links TRBV6-5 to TRBJ2-4, with 9 bases matching TRBD1. The J segment lost 9 bases and the V segment lost 4 bases, leaving 4 bases of the junction unmatched. Germline V gives CDR1 MNHEY, CDR2 SVGAGI. This CDR3 contains 13 residues. CDR3 in amino acids: CASSLTGGTIQYF. As DNA, the CDR3 is TGTGCCAGCAGTTTGACAGGGGGTACCATTCAGTACTTC.

V usage is TRBV6-5 and J usage is TRBJ1-1, with no clear D. The V end lost 4 bases, the J end lost 4 bases, and 10 bases lay between the germline ends. The CDR3 length is 13 residues. Per germline, CDR1 MNHEY and CDR2 SVGAGI. The CDR3 spells CASSLSKGTEAFF. CDR3 nucleotides: TGTGCCAGCAGTTTGAGTAAGGGCACTGAAGCTTTCTTT.

This clone appeared a few times. Other DNA sequences of this sample code for an identical CDR3. This chain links TRBV19 with TRBJ1-5; D uncertain. Germline V gene data show CDR1 as LNHDA and CDR2 as SQIVND (reference sequence). V lost 6 bases and J lost 1, with 4 bases in between. CDR3 length: 12 amino acids. The CDR3 coding sequence is TGTGCCAGTAGGAACAGCAATCAGCCCCAGCATTTT. Translating gives CASRNSNQPQHF.

The rearrangement uses TRBV11-2 and TRBJ1-1; possible D gene TRBD1, 6 bases. This CDR3 comprises 15 residues. The germline V gene encodes CDR1 SGHAT and CDR2 FQNNGV. V was clipped by 5 bases and J by 5 bases, with 18 bases between them. The CDR3 sequence is CASSGGAGVRTEAFF. CDR3 in DNA: TGTGCCAGCAGCGGAGGAGCAGGGGTTCGGACTGAAGCTTTCTTT. Full variable domain (missing parts from reference TRBV11-2 and TRBJ1-1): EAGVAQSPRYKIIEKRQSVAFWCNPISGHATLYWYQQILGQGPKLLIQFQNNGVVDDSQLPKDRFSAERLKGVDSTLKIQPAKLEDSAVYLCASSGGAGVRTEAFFGQGTRLTVV.

Regarding this clone: A read error may be the cause here, since a much bigger clone is one base away. The rearrangement joins TRBV11-1 to TRBJ2-1; D is uncertain. The CDR3 spans 14 residues. V was clipped by 5 bases and J by 5 bases, with 13 bases between them. Germline-derived CDR1 and CDR2 are SGHAT and FQDESV (reference sequence). The chain's CDR3 is CASSPSRRHNEQFF. The CDR3 bases are TGTGCCAGCAGCCCCTCGCGAAGGCACAATGAGCAGTTCTTC.

The CDR3 region is CAWRVEGAGPYEQYF. The CDR3 DNA reads TGTGCCTGGAGGGTGGAGGGGGCTGGCCCCTACGAGCAGTACTTC. The chain carries TRBV30 and TRBJ2-7; maybe TRBD1 (7 bases). Germline loops: CDR1 GTSNPN, CDR2 SVGIG (reference sequence). Trimming stripped 3 bases from V and 2 bases from J, with 17 bases between. This CDR3 comprises 15 residues.

The chain has TRBV5-1 and TRBJ1-4; D not certain. Germline V lookup: CDR1 SGHRS, CDR2 YFSETQ. Trimming took off 0 bases at V and 2 bases at J, with 17 bases between the two ends. CDR3 length: 18 amino acids. The CDR3 bases are TGCGCCAGCAGCTTGGTCCTTCAAAACCGGGGTACTAATGAAAAACTGTTTTTT. Translating it yields CASSLVLQNRGTNEKLFF.

The CDR3 DNA is TGCGCCAGCAGGGAAATTGGGGGGCTGGTGGGTAATGAGCAGTTCTTC. This encodes CASREIGGLVGNEQFF. The chain links TRBV5-1 to TRBJ2-1; D tentatively fits TRBD1 or TRBD2 (6 bases each). Trimming pared 5 bases from V and 7 bases from J, leaving 22 bases between. Per the germline V gene, CDR1 is SGHRS and CDR2 is YFSETQ. The CDR3 extends over 16 amino acids.

V and J are TRBV4-2 and TRBJ2-5; 8 bases are a match to TRBD1. CDR3 length: 18 amino acids. CDR1 and CDR2 from the germline V gene are LGHNA and YNFKEQ. Unmatched junction bases numbered 15, after V lost 0 bases and J lost 6 bases. The CDR3 sequence is CASSQDETGQGILKTQYF. The CDR3, as DNA: TGTGCCAGCAGCCAAGATGAGACAGGACAGGGAATTTTAAAGACCCAGTACTTC.

This chain uses TRBV25-1 with TRBJ2-1, with TRBD2 matching 13 bases. Germline V CDR1 and CDR2: MGHDK, SYGVNS. V dropped 3 bases and J dropped 8; count of bases not matched to a gene: 10. This CDR3 has 17 amino acids. The chain's CDR3 is CASSDPGLAGEGDEQFF. Here the CDR3 DNA reads TGTGCCAGCAGTGACCCTGGACTAGCGGGAGAGGGAGATGAGCAGTTCTTC.

J is TRBJ1-4 and V is TRBV29-1; D is unresolved. The CDR3 consists of 11 residues. V shed 7 bases and J shed 7 bases, with 10 bases lying between them. Germline lookup yields CDR1 SQVTM and CDR2 ANQGSEA. This CDR3 is CSAIGPEKLFF. The CDR3 DNA follows: TGCAGCGCAATCGGCCCTGAAAAACTGTTTTTT.

By frequency in the sample, this clone is medium-sized. This chain links TRBV10-1 with TRBJ1-2; TRBD1 matches at 8 bases. The V and J ends lost 7 bases and 10 bases, in that order; junction bases with no gene match: 23. This CDR3 comprises 17 residues. Germline loops: CDR1 WNHNN, CDR2 SYGVQD (reference sequence). CDR3 bases: TGCGCCAGCATTAGAAAACCATTGGCCCTTAAGGGACAGGTCTACACCTTC. This translates into CASIRKPLALKGQVYTF.

This clone was counted once. The J gene is TRBJ2-3, the V gene TRBV5-1; weak D call: TRBD1 (5 bases). The V end lost 3 bases, the J end lost 0 bases, and 17 bases lay between the germline ends. The CDR3 contains 17 residues. Germline CDR1 and CDR2: SGHRS and YFSETQ. CDR3 in amino acids: CASSSPGIKMSTDTQYF. The CDR3 DNA reads as TGCGCCAGCAGCTCCCCAGGGATCAAAATGAGCACAGATACGCAGTATTTT. Full variable domain (missing parts from reference TRBV5-1 and TRBJ2-3): KAGVTQTPRYLIKTRGQQVTLSCSPISGHRSVSWYQQTPGQGLQFLFEYFSETQRNKGNFPGRFSGRQFSNSRSEMNVSTLELGDSALYLCASSSPGIKMSTDTQYFGPGTRLTVL.

This clone was found a few times. This chain uses TRBV5-8 with TRBJ2-1; unclear D gene. V was clipped by 2 bases and J by 8 bases, with 5 bases between them. The CDR3 is 11 amino acids. Germline CDR1 reads SGHTS; CDR2 reads YDEGEE. The CDR3 DNA reads as TGTGCCAGCAGCTTTCTTGATGAGCAGTTCTTC. Translated: CASSFLDEQFF.

The V and J genes are TRBV5-4 and TRBJ1-3; D gene ambiguous. This CDR3 spans 15 amino acids. V lost 0 bases and J 0 bases, leaving 7 bases between the germline ends. Per the germline V gene, CDR1 is SGHNT and CDR2 is YYREEE (reference sequence). The CDR3 region is CASSLDGASGNTIYF. The CDR3 DNA reads as TGTGCCAGCAGCTTGGACGGCGCCTCTGGAAACACCATATATTTT.